These T cell receptor beta chains were read from a single sample in a study of regulatory T cells in long-lasting Graves disease. Using its own MiXCR run on the multiplex PCR reads, TCRdb lists one record per CDR3 protein. The sample lists around 460,000 distinct CDR3 sequences; less than 25% were seen once. Sequencing used peripheral blood mononuclear cells (PBMCs), obtained when the disease was refractory, from a patient treated with antithyroid drugs. All receptors come from a female donor with Graves disease. The CDR3 runs from the conserved cysteine through the conserved F or W. The D gene is left open where the match is weak. Some rows have no size entry. The others give once, few or many, or a class for an expanded clone.

>-|-|TRBJ1-1|TRBV4-1
CASSQVVSNTEAFF
TGCGCCAGCAGCCAAGTAGTTTCGAACACTGAAGCTTTCTTT
>-|many|TRBJ1-1|TRBV29-1
CSVVQGARDRAFF
TGCAGCGTTGTACAGGGAGCGAGGGATAGAGCTTTCTTT
>TRBD1|few|TRBJ2-7|TRBV29-1
CSVDDRDYVPPTYEQYF
TGCAGCGTTGACGACAGGGATTATGTCCCTCCTACCTACGAGCAGTACTTC
>-|-|TRBJ1-5|TRBV7-2
CASSSLLYQPQHF
TGTGCCAGCAGCTCCCTTCTTTATCAGCCCCAGCATTTT
>-|-|TRBJ2-3|TRBV28
CASSPFSTDTQYF
TGTGCCAGCAGTCCTTTTAGCACAGATACGCAGTATTTT
>-|many|TRBJ1-4|TRBV12-3/TRBV12-4
CASSENEGSSEKLFF
TGTGCCAGCAGCGAGAACGAGGGTTCGAGTGAAAAACTGTTTTTT
>-|few|TRBJ1-6|TRBV7-9
CASSSDSWAYNSPLHF
TGTGCCAGCAGCTCGGACTCATGGGCCTATAATTCACCCCTCCACTTT
>TRBD1|many|TRBJ2-5|TRBV28
CASIEPGTGGRGTQYF
TGTGCCAGCATCGAACCTGGGACAGGGGGCAGGGGGACCCAGTACTTC
>-|-|TRBJ2-7|TRBV10-3
CAISGGTFTYEQYF
TGTGCCATCAGTGGGGGAACTTTTACCTACGAGCAGTACTTC
>TRBD1|-|TRBJ1-5|TRBV20-1
CSVPHRDRGFINQPQHF
TGCAGTGTCCCGCACCGGGACAGGGGTTTTATCAATCAGCCCCAGCATTTT
>-|few|TRBJ1-1|TRBV19
CASSIGGGTNSLNTEAFF
TGTGCCAGTAGTATCGGGGGGGGGACAAACTCATTGAACACTGAAGCTTTCTTT